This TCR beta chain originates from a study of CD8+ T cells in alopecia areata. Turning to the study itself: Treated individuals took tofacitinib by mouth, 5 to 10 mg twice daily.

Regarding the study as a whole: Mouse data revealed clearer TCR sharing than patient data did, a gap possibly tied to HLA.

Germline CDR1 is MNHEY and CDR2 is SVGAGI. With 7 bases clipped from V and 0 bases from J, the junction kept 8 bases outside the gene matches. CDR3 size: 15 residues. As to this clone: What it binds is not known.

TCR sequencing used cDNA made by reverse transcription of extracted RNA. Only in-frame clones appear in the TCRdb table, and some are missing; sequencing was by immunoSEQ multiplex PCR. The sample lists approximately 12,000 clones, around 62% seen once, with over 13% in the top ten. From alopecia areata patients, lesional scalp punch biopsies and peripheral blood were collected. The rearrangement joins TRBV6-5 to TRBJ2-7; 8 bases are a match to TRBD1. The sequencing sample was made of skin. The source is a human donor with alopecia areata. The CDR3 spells CASTSGQGHSYEQYF. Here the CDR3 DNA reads TGTGCCAGCACCTCAGGACAGGGCCACTCCTACGAGCAGTACTTC.